This entry concerns a single T cell receptor beta chain. The antigen remains unidentified. With 5 bases clipped from V and 7 bases from J, the junction kept 9 bases outside the gene matches. Germline V CDR1 and CDR2: SGHVS, FQNEAQ. The CDR3 spans 16 residues. The data were obtained in a study of long-term antiretroviral therapy in people with HIV. Points from the study as a whole: The repertoire was dominated at all time points by clones expanded before ART.

Running of the v3.0 immunoSEQ assay took place at survey level. TCRdb's table, derived via immunoSEQ multiplex PCR, lists solely in-frame clones and lacks some. The sample holds tens of thousands of clones, more than 75% seen once. The sequence derives from a man aged 18 to 30 with HIV. The sequencing used unsorted PBMCs, collected 1.9 years after starting antiretroviral therapy. The chain carries TRBV7-8 and TRBJ2-2; TRBD2 matches 11 bases. The CDR3 nucleotides are TGTGCCAGCAGCCTTAGCGGGGGGGCCTGGGGCGGGGAGCTGTTTTTT. It encodes CASSLSGGAWGGELFF.